The 9 T cell receptor beta chains below come from one sample, sequenced in a study of OX40 agonist ivuxolimab in advanced cancers. The repertoire was sequenced with immunoSEQ multiplex PCR; TCRdb's copy has only in-frame clones and lacks some. Here the sample spans about 20,000 clones, approximately 87% being singletons. The source material was CD4+ or CD8+ T cells sorted from blood, sampled in a trial of the OX40 agonist ivuxolimab. These TCRs come from an adult with an advanced solid tumor such as melanoma, head and neck, liver or kidney cancer.

V and J are TRBV6-5 and TRBJ2-1; the D is unclear. The V end lost 7 bases, the J end lost 14 bases, and 24 bases lay between the germline ends. Germline V lookup: CDR1 MNHEY, CDR2 SVGAGI. The CDR3 is 14 residues long. The chain's CDR3 is CASTLTPKAKFEFF. In nucleotides, the CDR3 is TGTGCCAGCACCCTGACCCCTAAAGCGAAGTTTGAGTTCTTC.

The chain employs TRBV18 and TRBJ2-5; D not resolved. V gave up 2 bases and J gave up 3 bases, with 4 bases separating them. The CDR3 has 12 residues. In germline, CDR1 is KGHSH, CDR2 LQKENI. The CDR3 here is CASSPNKETQYF. CDR3 bases: TGTGCCAGCTCACCAAACAAAGAGACCCAGTACTTC.

The J gene is TRBJ1-2, the V gene TRBV2; D gene unclear. Trimming stripped 7 bases from V and 0 bases from J, with 18 bases between. The CDR3 is made up of 16 amino acids. Germline-derived CDR1 and CDR2 are SNHLY and FYNNEI. The CDR3 nucleotides read TGTGCCAGCATCCGTGAGAGGGAGAGGACTAACTATGGCTACACCTTC. Encoded protein: CASIRERERTNYGYTF.

The V and J genes are TRBV5-1 and TRBJ2-7; 8 positions agree with TRBD1. Germline assignment: CDR1 SGHRS and CDR2 YFSETQ. The CDR3 runs to 19 residues. V trimming: 0 bases; J trimming: 0 bases; junction bases outside the gene matches: 14. CDR3 residues: CASSLEAGGAKISSYEQYF. CDR3 DNA: TGCGCCAGCAGCTTGGAGGCAGGGGGCGCAAAGATAAGCTCCTACGAGCAGTACTTC.

The chain has TRBV27 and TRBJ1-5; D remains unclear. V was pared by 2 bases and J by 0 bases, with 5 bases between. CDR1 MNHEY and CDR2 SMNVEV come from the germline V gene (reference sequence). The CDR3 totals 14 residues. The CDR3 here is CASSLRYSNQPQHF. The CDR3 DNA sequence: TGTGCCAGCAGTTTACGGTATAGCAATCAGCCCCAGCATTTT.

The chain combines TRBV5-1 with TRBJ2-5; D may correspond to TRBD1 or TRBD2 (6 bases each). The better agreement between TRBJ2-7 and the DNA end casts doubt on the J call. CDR1 SGHRS and CDR2 YFSETQ come from the germline V gene. CDR3 size: 14 residues. This chain's CDR3 is CASRRGDRSYEQYF. CDR3 sequence (DNA): TGCGCCAGCAGGAGGGGGGATCGATCCTACGAGCAGTACTTC.

This clone showed up just a few times. Here the CDR3 DNA reads TGTGCCATAATCCCCGGGACACAAACCTACGAGCAGTACTTC. Its protein is CAIIPGTQTYEQYF. J is TRBJ2-7 and V is TRBV6-1, with a tentative D call TRBD1 (6 bases). The V gene lost 10 bases and the J gene lost 2 bases, with 18 bases spanning the gap. Germline assignment: CDR1 MNHNS and CDR2 SASEGT. This CDR3 is 14 amino acids long.

J is TRBJ1-5 and V is TRBV12-5; 7 bases are shared with TRBD1. V was clipped by 0 bases and J by 6 bases; unmatched bases: 5. This CDR3 contains 15 residues. Germline lookup yields CDR1 LGHNT and CDR2 FRNRAP. CDR3 in DNA: TGTGCTAGTGGTTTGGTAAAGGAGGGGGCTCAGCCCCAGCATTTT. This gives the protein CASGLVKEGAQPQHF. Full variable domain (remainder filled in from reference TRBV12-5 and TRBJ1-5): DARVTQTPRHKVTEMGQEVTMRCQPILGHNTVFWYRQTMMQGLELLAYFRNRAPLDDSGMPKDRFSAEMPDATLATLKIQPSEPRDSAVYFCASGLVKEGAQPQHFGDGTRLSIL.

The CDR3 DNA reads TGTGCCAGCAGTTCTGGGGGTACGGCTGGAAACACCATATATTTT. Translation gives CASSSGGTAGNTIYF. V gene TRBV6-6 combines with J gene TRBJ1-3; maybe TRBD1 (5 bases). The CDR3 extends over 15 amino acids. Deletions cut 4 bases from V and 2 bases from J, with 12 bases between. Germline V gene data show CDR1 as MNHNY and CDR2 as SVGAGI (reference sequence).